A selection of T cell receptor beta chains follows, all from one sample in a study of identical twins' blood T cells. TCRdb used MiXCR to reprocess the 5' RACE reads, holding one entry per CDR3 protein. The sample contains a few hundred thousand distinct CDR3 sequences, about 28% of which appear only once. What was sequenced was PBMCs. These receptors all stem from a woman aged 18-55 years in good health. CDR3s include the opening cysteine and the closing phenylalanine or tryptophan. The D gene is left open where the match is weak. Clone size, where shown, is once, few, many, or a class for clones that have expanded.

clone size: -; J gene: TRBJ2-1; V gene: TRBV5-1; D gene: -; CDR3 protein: CASSLLDPGSNGQFF; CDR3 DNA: TGCGCCAGCAGCTTGCTGGACCCAGGGTCGAATGGGCAGTTCTTC
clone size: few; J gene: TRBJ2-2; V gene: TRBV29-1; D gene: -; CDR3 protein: CSVTQGSGELFF; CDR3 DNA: TGCAGCGTAACACAGGGCTCCGGGGAGCTGTTTTTT
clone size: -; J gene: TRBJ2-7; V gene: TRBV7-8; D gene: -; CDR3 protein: CASSLGARRIYEQYF; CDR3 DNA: TGTGCCAGCAGCTTAGGAGCTCGAAGGATATACGAGCAGTACTTC
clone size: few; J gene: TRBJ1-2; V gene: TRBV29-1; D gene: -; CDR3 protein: CSVGVGNYYGYTF; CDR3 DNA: TGCAGCGTTGGCGTCGGCAATTACTATGGCTACACCTTC
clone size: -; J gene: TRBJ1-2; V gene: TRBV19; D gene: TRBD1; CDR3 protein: CASSISQGGNYGYTF; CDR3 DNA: TGTGCCAGTAGTATATCTCAGGGGGGAAACTATGGCTACACCTTC
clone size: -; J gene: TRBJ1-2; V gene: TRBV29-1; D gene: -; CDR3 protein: CSVPKGGAHGYTF; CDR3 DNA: TGCAGCGTCCCCAAAGGGGGGGCGCATGGCTACACCTTC
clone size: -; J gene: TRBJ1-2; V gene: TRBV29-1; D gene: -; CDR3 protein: CSVEEQLTNYGYTF; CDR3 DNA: TGCAGCGTTGAAGAACAGCTCACTAACTATGGCTACACCTTC
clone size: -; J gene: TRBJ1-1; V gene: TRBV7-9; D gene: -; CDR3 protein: CASSVGRAFF; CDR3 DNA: TGTGCCAGCAGCGTAGGGAGGGCTTTCTTT
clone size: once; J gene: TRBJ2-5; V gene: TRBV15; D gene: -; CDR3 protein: CATSISVQETQYF; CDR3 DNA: TGTGCCACCAGCATCTCAGTCCAAGAGACCCAGTACTTC
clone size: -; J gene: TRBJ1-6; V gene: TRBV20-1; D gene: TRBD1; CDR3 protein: CSAWTGSNSPLHF; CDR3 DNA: TGCAGTGCTTGGACAGGGTCGAATTCACCCCTCCACTTT
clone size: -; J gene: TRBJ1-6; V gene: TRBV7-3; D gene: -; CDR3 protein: CASSLKGGHNSPLHF; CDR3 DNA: TGTGCCAGCAGCTTGAAGGGGGGACATAATTCACCCCTCCACTTT
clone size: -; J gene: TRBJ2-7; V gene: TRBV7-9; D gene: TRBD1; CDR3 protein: CASSPKGTVEQYF; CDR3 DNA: TGTGCCAGCAGCCCCAAAGGGACAGTCGAGCAGTACTTC
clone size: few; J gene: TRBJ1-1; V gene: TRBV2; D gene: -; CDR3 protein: CASNTVRAVGTEAFF; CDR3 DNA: TGTGCCAGTAACACCGTCAGGGCTGTGGGCACTGAAGCTTTCTTT
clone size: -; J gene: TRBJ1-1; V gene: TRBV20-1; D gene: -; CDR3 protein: CSARTRQFEDFF; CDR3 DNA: TGCAGTGCTAGAACCCGACAGTTTGAAGATTTCTTT
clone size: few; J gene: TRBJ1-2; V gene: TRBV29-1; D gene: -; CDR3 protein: CSVDGARDYGYTF; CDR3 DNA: TGCAGCGTTGACGGGGCAAGGGACTATGGCTACACCTTC
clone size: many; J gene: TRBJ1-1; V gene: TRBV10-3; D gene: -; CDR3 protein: CAISEAGKDTEAFF; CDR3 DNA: TGTGCCATCAGTGAGGCGGGTAAGGACACTGAAGCTTTCTTT
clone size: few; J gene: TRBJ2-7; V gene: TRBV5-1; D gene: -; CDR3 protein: CASSPRPDSSYEQYF; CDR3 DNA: TGCGCCAGCAGCCCACGCCCGGATAGCTCCTACGAGCAGTACTTC
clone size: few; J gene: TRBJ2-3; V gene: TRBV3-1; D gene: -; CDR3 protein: CASSQGGGDTQYF; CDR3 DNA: TGTGCCAGCAGCCAAGGCGGGGGCGATACGCAGTATTTT
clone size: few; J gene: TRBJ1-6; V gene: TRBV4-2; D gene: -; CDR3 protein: CASSQESHRESSPLHF; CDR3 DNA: TGTGCCAGCAGCCAAGAATCACATCGAGAAAGTTCACCCCTCCACTTT
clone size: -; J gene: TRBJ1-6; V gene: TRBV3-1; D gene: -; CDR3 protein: CASSQEAKYSPLHF; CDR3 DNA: TGTGCCAGCAGCCAAGAAGCGAAGTATTCACCCCTCCACTTT
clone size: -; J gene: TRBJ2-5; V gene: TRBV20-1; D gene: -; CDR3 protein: CSATRQGTQYF; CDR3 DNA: TGCAGTGCTACGCGCCAAGGTACCCAGTACTTC
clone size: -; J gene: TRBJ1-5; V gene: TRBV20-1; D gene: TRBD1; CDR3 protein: CSALQGTSNQPQHF; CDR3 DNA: TGCAGTGCTTTACAGGGGACTAGCAATCAGCCCCAGCATTTT